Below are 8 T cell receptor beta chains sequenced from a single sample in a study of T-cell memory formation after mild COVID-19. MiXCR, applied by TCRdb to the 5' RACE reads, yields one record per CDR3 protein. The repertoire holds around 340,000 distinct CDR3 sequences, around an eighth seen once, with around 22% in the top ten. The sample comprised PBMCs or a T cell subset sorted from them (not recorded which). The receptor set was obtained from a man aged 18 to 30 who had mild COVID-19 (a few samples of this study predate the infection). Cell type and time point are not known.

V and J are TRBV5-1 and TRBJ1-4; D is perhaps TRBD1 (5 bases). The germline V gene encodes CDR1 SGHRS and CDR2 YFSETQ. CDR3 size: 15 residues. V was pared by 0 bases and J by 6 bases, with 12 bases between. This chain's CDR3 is CASSLAAGWDEKLFF. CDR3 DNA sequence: TGCGCCAGCAGCTTGGCAGCAGGGTGGGATGAAAAACTGTTTTTT.

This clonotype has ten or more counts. The DNA of the CDR3 is TGTGCCAGCAGCCTAAGGGGGGTCCGCGAGCAGTACTTC. This gives the protein CASSLRGVREQYF. The chain links TRBV7-2 to TRBJ2-7; either TRBD1 or TRBD2 may supply D (6 bases each). The CDR3 has 13 amino acids. V was pared by 5 bases and J by 6 bases, with 14 bases between. Germline lookup yields CDR1 SGHTA and CDR2 FQGNSA.

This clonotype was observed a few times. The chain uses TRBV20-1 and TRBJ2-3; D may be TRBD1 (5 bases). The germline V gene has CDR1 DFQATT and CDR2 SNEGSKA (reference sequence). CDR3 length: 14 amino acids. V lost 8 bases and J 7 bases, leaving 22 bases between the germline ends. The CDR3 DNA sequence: TGCAGTTCGAAGAAAGGGGAAAGTGTCTATACGCAGTATTTT. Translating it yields CSSKKGESVYTQYF.

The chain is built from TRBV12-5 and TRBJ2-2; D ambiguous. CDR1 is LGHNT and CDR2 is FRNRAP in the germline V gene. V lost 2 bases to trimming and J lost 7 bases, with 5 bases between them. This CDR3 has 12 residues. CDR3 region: CASGLHRGELFF. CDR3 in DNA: TGTGCTAGTGGTTTGCATCGCGGGGAGCTGTTTTTT. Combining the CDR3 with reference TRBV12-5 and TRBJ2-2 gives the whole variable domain DARVTQTPRHKVTEMGQEVTMRCQPILGHNTVFWYRQTMMQGLELLAYFRNRAPLDDSGMPKDRFSAEMPDATLATLKIQPSEPRDSAVYFCASGLHRGELFFGEGSRLTVL.

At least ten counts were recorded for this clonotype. The CDR3 protein is CASSPQVSSHEQYV. DNA for the CDR3: TGTGCCAGCAGCCCTCAGGTTAGCTCTCACGAGCAGTACGTC. The chain is built from TRBV3-1 and TRBJ2-7, with unresolved D. The CDR3 contains 14 residues. Germline CDR1 reads LGHDT; CDR2 reads YNNKEL (reference sequence). V was shortened by 4 bases and J by 5 bases, with 15 bases between the two germline ends.

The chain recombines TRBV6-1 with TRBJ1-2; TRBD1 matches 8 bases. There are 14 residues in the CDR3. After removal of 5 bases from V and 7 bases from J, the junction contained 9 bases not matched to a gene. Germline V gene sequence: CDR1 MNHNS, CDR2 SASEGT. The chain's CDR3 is CASSPSQGAFGYTF. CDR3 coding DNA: TGTGCCAGCAGTCCATCCCAGGGGGCGTTTGGCTACACCTTC.

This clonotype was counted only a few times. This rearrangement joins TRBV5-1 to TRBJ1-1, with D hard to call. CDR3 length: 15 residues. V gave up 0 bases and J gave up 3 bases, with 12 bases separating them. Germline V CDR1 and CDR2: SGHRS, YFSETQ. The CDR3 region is CASSLAGIADTEAFF. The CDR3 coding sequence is TGCGCCAGCAGCTTGGCCGGCATCGCGGACACTGAAGCTTTCTTT.

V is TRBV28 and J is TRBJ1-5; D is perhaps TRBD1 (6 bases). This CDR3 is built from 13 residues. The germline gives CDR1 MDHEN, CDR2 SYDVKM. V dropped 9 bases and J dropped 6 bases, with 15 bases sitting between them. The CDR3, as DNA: TGTGCCAGTGAACAGGGCGGGGCTCAGCCCCAGCATTTT. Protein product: CASEQGGAQPQHF.